The text below deals with one T cell receptor (beta chain). The antigen remains undetermined. This record belongs to a study of cytomegalovirus exposure and HLA in healthy donors. Findings of the study overall: Productive status was seen about 87% or about 30% of the time for most TCR beta V segments in an earlier analysis.

PCR primers comprised 60 Vbeta and 13 Jbeta primers. This table comes from immunoSEQ multiplex PCR, and its TCRdb copy is limited to in-frame clones, with some not included. The sample lists about 82,000 clones, 65% occurring once. Sequenced: PBMCs. This TCR was sampled from a woman in her 50s in good health and CMV-seropositive.

The CDR3 here is CASSETVNYGYTF. The CDR3 coding sequence is TGTGCCAGCAGCGAGACAGTTAACTATGGCTACACCTTC. The genes are TRBV5-6 and TRBJ1-2; tentative D call: TRBD1 (5 bases). With 4 bases removed from V and 1 base from J, the gap between germline ends came to 8 bases. The CDR3 contains 13 residues. Germline lookup yields CDR1 SGHDT and CDR2 YYEEEE. Combining the CDR3 with reference TRBV5-6 and TRBJ1-2 gives the whole variable domain DAGVTQSPTHLIKTRGQQVTLRCSPKSGHDTVSWYQQALGQGPQFIFQYYEEEERQRGNFPDRFSGHQFPNYSSELNVNALLLGDSALYLCASSETVNYGYTFGSGTRLTVV.